This T cell receptor (beta chain) was recovered during a study of control samples from healthy donors and cancer patients (dated by TCRdb to about 2020). Regarding this clone: It lacks a known antigen. It has no much larger one-base neighbor in the sample; base qualities were not kept.

The germline V gene encodes CDR1 LGHDT and CDR2 YNNKEL (reference sequence). V is cut by 3 bases and J by 2 bases, and the space between the germline ends is 9 bases. Counted from cysteine to phenylalanine, this CDR3 has 14 amino acids. Of the read, only the CDR3 DNA is kept; its 42 bases are in frame from base 1. Receptors were amplified or captured by the immunoSEQ multiplex PCR assay. TCRdb retrieved this table from immuneACCESS and kept in-frame rearrangements only. Not all clones are present; in checked studies, unresolved V genes account for under half, and no reason is known for the remainder. The table for this sample lists over 85,000 clones; roughly 84% of them were counted only once. Together, the top ten hold about 38% of the sample.

Sequencing was carried out using PBMCs. The TCR was taken from a man in his 70s with lung cancer. Here the chain combines TRBV3-1 (or the pseudogene TRBV3-2) and TRBJ2-3, with a tentative D gene TRBD2 over 5 matching bases. The CDR3 is CASSQQAVTDTQYF. The DNA sequence is as follows: TGTGCCAGCAGCCAGCAAGCGGTCACAGATACGCAGTATTTT.